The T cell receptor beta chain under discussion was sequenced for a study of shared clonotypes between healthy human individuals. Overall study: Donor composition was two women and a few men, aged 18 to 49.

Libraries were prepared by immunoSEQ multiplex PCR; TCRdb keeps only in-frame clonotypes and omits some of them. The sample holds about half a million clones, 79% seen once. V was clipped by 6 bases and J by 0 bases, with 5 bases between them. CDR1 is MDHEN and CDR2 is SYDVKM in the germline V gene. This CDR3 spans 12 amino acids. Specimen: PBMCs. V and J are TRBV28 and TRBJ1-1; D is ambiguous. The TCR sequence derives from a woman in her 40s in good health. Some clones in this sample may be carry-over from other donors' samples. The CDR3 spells CASRFMNTEAFF. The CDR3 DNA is TGTGCCAGCAGGTTCATGAACACTGAAGCTTTCTTT. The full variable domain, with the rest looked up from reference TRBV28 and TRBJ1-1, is DVKVTQSSRYLVKRTGEKVFLECVQDMDHENMFWYRQDPGLGLRLIYFSYDVKMKEKGDIPEGYSVSREKKERFSLILESASTNQTSMYLCASRFMNTEAFFGQGTRLTVV.